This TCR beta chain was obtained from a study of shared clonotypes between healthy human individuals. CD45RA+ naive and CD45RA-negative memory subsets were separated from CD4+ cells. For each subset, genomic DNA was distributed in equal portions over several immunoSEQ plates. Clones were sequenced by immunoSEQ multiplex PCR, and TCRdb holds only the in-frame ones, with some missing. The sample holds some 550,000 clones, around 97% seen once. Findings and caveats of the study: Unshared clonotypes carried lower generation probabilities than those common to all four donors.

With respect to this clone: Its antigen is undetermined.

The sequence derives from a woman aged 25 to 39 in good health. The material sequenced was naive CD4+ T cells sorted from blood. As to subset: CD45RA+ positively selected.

CDR3 in amino acids: CASSQVSAGGRQNNEQFF. For the CDR3, the DNA is TGCGCCAGCAGCCAAGTATCGGCGGGAGGACGCCAAAACAATGAGCAGTTCTTC. The rearrangement uses TRBV4-1 and TRBJ2-1; 8 bases fit TRBD2. The J segment lost 5 bases and the V segment lost 1 base, leaving 13 bases of the junction unmatched. The CDR3 has 18 amino acids. Germline V gene data show CDR1 as MGHRA and CDR2 as YSYEKL.